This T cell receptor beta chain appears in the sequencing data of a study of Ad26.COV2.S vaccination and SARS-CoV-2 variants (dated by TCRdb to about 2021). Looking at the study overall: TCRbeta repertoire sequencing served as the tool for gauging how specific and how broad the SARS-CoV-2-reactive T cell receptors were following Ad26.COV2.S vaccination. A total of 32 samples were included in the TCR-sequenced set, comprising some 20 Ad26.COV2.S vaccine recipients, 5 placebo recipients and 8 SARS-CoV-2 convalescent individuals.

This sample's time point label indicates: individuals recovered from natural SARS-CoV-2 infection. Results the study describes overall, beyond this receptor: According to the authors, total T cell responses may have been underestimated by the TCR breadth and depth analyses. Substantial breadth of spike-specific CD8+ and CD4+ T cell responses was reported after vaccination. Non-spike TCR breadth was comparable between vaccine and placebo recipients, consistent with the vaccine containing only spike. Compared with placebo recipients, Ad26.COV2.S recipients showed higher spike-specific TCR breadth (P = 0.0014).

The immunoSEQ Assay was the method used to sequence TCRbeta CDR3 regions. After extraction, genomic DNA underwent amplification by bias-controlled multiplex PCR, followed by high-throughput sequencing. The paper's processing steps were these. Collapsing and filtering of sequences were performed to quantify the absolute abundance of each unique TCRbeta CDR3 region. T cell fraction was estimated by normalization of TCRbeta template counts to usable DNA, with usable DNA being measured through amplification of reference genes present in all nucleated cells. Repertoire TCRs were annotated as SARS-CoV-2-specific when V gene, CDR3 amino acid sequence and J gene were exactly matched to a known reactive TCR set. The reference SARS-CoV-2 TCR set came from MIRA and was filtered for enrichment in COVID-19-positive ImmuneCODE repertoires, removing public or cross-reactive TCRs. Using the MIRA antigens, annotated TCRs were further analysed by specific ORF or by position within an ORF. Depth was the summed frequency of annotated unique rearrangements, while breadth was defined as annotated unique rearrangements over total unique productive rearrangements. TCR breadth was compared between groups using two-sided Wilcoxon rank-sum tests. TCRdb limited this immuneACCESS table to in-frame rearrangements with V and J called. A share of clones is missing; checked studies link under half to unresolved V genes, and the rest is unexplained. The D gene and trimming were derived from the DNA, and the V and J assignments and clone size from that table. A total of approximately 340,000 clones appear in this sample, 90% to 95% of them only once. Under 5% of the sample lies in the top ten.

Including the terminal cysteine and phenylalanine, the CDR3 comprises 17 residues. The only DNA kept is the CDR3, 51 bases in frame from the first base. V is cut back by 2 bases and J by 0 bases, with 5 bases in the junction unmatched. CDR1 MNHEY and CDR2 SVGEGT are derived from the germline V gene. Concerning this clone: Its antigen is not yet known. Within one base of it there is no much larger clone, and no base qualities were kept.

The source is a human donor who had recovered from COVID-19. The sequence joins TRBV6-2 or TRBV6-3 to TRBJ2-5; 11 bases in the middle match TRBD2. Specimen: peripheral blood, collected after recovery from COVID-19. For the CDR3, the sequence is CASSYLAGGVNQETQYF. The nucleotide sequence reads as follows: TGTGCCAGCAGTTACCTAGCGGGGGGAGTTAACCAAGAGACCCAGTACTTC.